This T cell receptor (beta chain) was profiled in a study of blood T cell repertoires in COVID-19. Whole-study context: Acute and convalescent COVID-19 specimens originated in the United States, Italy and Spain. T cells, B-cell-depleted T cells, or PBMCs provided the cDNA or gDNA that served as material.

Study processing details: Nucleated cell counts were estimated from reference gene primer amplification. Clones were read by immunoSEQ multiplex PCR, and TCRdb kept only the in-frame ones, dropping some. V, J and clone size are those of that table, while D and trimming were read from the DNA. The sample holds about 310,000 clones, roughly 84% seen once. The sequence was obtained from a man aged 45-60 years with active or convalescent COVID-19. The sequenced sample was peripheral blood.

CDR3 sequence: CASREQGSANTGELFF. Here the CDR3 DNA reads TGTGCCAGCAGAGAACAGGGGAGCGCGAACACCGGGGAGCTGTTTTTT. The V and J genes are TRBV6-1 and TRBJ2-2; TRBD1 matches 7 bases. The germline V gene encodes CDR1 MNHNS and CDR2 SASEGT. The CDR3 covers 16 residues. The J segment lost 0 bases and the V segment lost 6 bases, leaving 7 bases of the junction unmatched.